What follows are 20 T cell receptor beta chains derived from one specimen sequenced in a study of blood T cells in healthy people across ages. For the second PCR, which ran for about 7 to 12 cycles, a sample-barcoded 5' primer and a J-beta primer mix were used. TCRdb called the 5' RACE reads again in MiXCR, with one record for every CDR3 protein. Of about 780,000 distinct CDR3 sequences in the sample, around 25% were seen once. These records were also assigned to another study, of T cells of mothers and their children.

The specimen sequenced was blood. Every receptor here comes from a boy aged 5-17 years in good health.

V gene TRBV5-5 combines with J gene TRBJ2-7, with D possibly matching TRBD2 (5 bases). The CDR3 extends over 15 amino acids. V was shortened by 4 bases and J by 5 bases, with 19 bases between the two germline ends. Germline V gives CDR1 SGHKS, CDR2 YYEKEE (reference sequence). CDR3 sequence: CASSPSTGPGNEQYF. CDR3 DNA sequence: TGTGCCAGCAGCCCGTCTACCGGGCCCGGGAACGAGCAGTACTTC.

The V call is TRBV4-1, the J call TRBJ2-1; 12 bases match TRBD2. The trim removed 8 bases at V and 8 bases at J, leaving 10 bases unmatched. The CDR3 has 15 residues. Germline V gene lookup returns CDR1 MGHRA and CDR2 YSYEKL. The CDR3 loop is CASGETSGGYYEQFF. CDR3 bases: TGCGCCAGCGGAGAGACTAGCGGGGGATATTATGAGCAGTTCTTC.

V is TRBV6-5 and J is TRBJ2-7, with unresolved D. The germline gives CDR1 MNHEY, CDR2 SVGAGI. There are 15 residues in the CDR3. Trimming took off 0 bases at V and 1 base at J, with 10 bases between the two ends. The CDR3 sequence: CASSYSRDFSYEQYF. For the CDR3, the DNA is TGTGCCAGCAGTTACTCTAGGGATTTTTCCTACGAGCAGTACTTC.

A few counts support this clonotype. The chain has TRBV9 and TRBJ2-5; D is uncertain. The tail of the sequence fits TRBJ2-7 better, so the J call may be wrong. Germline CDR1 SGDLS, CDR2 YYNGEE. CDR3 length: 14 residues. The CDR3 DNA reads TGTGCCAGCAGCGTAGGTCCCGACGGCGGCGAGCAGTACTTC. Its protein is CASSVGPDGGEQYF.

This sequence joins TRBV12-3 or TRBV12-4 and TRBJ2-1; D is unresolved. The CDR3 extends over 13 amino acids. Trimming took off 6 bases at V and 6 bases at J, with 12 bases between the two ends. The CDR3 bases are TGTGCCAGCAGCCCCGGAAGCTCCAATGAGCAGTTCTTC. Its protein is CASSPGSSNEQFF.

The CDR3 region is CASSPRFRKGVDEQFF. CDR3 nucleotides: TGTGCCAGCAGTCCCCGGTTTCGCAAAGGTGTGGATGAGCAGTTCTTC. The chain uses TRBV27 and TRBJ2-5; D not resolved. TRBJ2-1 matches the DNA end more closely, so the J call is doubtful. The germline CDR1 and CDR2 sequences are MNHEY and SMNVEV (reference sequence). CDR3 length: 16 amino acids.

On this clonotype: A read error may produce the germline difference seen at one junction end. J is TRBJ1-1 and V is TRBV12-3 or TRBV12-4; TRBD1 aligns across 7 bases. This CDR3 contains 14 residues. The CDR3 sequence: CVSSLITGATEAFF. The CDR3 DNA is TGTGTCAGCAGTTTAATCACAGGGGCCACTGAAGCTTTCTTT.

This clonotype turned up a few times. The CDR3 sequence is CSARGLGGPIYNEQFF. CDR3 nucleotides: TGCAGTGCTAGAGGTTTAGGGGGGCCCATATACAATGAGCAGTTCTTC. The chain carries TRBV20-1 and TRBJ2-1, with D perhaps TRBD1 or TRBD2 (6 bases each). The V gene's germline CDR1 is DFQATT and CDR2 SNEGSKA (reference sequence). The germline V and J ends were trimmed by 1 base and 4 bases, with 17 bases remaining between them. The CDR3 has 16 residues.

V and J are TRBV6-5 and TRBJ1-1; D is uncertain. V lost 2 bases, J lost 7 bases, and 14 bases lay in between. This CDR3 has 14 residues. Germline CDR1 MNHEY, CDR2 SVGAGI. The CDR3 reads CASSYDVRHVEAFF. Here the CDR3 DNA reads TGTGCCAGCAGTTACGACGTTCGACATGTTGAAGCTTTCTTT.

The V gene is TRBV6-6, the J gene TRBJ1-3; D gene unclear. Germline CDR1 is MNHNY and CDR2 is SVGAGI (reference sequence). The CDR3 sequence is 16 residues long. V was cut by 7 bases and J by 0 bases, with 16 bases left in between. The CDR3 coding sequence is TGTGCCAGCACCAACGCCCAGACGAGCTCTGGAAACACCATATATTTT. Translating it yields CASTNAQTSSGNTIYF.

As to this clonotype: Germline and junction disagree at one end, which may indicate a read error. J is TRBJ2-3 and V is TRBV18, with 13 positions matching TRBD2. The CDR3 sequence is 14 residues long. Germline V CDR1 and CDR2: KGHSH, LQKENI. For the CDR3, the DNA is TGTGCCAGCTCACTCGGACTAGCGGGAGATGCGCAGTATTTT. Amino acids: CASSLGLAGDAQYF.

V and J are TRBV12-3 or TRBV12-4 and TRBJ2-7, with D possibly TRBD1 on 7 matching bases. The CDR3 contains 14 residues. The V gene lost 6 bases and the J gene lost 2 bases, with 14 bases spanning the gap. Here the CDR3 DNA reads TGTGCCAGCAGACGTTTCAGGGGGGCCTACGAGCAGTACTTC. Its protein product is CASRRFRGAYEQYF.

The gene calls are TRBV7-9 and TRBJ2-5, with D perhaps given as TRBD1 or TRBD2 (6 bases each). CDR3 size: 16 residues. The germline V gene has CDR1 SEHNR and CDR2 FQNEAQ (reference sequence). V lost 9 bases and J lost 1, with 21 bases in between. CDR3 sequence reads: CASFEKGRGGQETQYF. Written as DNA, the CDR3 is TGTGCCAGTTTCGAAAAAGGCAGGGGAGGCCAAGAGACCCAGTACTTC.

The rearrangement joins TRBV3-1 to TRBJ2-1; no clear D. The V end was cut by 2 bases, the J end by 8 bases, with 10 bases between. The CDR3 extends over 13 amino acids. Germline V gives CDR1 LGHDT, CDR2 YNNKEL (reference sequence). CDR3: CASSQKGIDEQFF. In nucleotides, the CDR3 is TGTGCCAGCAGCCAAAAAGGGATCGATGAGCAGTTCTTC.

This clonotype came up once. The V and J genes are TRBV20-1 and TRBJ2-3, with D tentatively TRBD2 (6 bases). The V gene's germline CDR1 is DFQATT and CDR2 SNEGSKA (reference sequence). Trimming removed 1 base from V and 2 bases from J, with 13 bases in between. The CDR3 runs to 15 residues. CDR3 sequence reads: CSARVFGGVTDTQYF. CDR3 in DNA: TGCAGTGCTAGAGTCTTCGGAGGGGTCACAGATACGCAGTATTTT.

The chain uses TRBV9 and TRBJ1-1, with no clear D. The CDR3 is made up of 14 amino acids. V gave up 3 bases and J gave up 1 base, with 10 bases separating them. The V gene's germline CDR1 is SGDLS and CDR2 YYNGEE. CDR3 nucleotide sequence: TGTGCCAGCAGCGAGAGAGGGTCGAACACTGAAGCTTTCTTT. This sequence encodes CASSERGSNTEAFF.

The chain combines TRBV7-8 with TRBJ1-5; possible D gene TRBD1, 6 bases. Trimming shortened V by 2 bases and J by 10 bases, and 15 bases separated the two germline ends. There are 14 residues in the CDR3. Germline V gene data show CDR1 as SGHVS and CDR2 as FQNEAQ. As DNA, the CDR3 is TGTGCCAGCAGCTTACGAAGGACAGCGGGTCCCCAGCATTTT. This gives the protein CASSLRRTAGPQHF.

CDR3 sequence (DNA): TGTGCCAGCAGCTTAGGGTACTGCACAGATACGCAGTATTTT. This encodes CASSLGYCTDTQYF. The V call is TRBV7-2, the J call TRBJ2-3; D not certain. Trimming left V 1 base short and J 1 base short, with 6 bases between. The length of the CDR3 is 14 residues. Germline assignment: CDR1 SGHTA and CDR2 FQGNSA.

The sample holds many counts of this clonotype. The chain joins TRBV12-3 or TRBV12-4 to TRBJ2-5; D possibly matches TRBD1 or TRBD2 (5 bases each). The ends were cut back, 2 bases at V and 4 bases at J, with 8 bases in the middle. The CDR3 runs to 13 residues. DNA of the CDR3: TGTGCCAGCAGTTTATTGAGGGGAGAGACCCAGTACTTC. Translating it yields CASSLLRGETQYF.

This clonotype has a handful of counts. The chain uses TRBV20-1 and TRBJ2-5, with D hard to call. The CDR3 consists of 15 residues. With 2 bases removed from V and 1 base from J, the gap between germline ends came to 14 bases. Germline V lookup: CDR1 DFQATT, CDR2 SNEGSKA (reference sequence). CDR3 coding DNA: TGCAGTGCTAGATTGTCGGCAGAGATCCAAGAGACCCAGTACTTC. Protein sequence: CSARLSAEIQETQYF.